The 17 T cell receptor beta chains in this list originate from one sample, sequenced in a study of Graves' ophthalmopathy and Graves' hyperthyroidism. RNA transcripts provided the template for amplifying TCR beta CDR3 regions. The first round was an RT-PCR with HTBI primers, and the second round was a multiplex PCR. From the multiplex PCR reads, TCRdb called clonotypes with MiXCR, one entry per CDR3 protein. The sample lists around 1,000,000 distinct CDR3 sequences, less than 45% seen once, with more than 9.5% in the top ten. Sequencing was performed on peripheral blood or thyroid tissue (not recorded which). These receptor sequences come from an adult man with Graves' hyperthyroidism.

The table lists this clonotype with many counts. The chain combines TRBV19 with TRBJ1-5, with TRBD1 as a possible D gene (5 bases). The V end lost 4 bases, the J end lost 0 bases, and 10 bases lay between the germline ends. The CDR3 contains 15 residues. Germline V gives CDR1 LNHDA, CDR2 SQIVND (reference sequence). The CDR3 region is CASSSWTYSNQPQHF. The DNA for the CDR3 is TGTGCCAGTAGTAGTTGGACATATAGCAATCAGCCCCAGCATTTT.

In this sample, this clonotype turned up many times. The rearrangement uses TRBV24-1 and TRBJ2-5, with TRBD1 matching 8 bases. V gave up 6 bases and J gave up 4 bases; unmatched junction bases: 6. The CDR3 runs to 14 residues. Germline CDR1 is KGHDR and CDR2 is SFDVKD. CDR3 residues: CATSKSGGGETQYF. In DNA form, the CDR3 reads TGTGCCACCAGTAAATCAGGGGGCGGAGAGACCCAGTACTTC.

This clonotype was seen ten or more times. The chain uses TRBV7-8 and TRBJ2-5; TRBD1 aligns across 8 bases. V trimming: 5 bases; J trimming: 9 bases; junction bases outside the gene matches: 8. Germline CDR1 reads SGHVS; CDR2 reads FQNEAQ. The CDR3 extends over 13 amino acids. The CDR3 region is CASSPQGGLAQYF. The CDR3 nucleotides read TGTGCCAGCAGCCCACAGGGGGGATTGGCCCAGTACTTC. Variable domain in full (rest from reference TRBV7-8 and TRBJ2-5): GAGVSQSPRYKVAKRGQDVALRCDPISGHVSLFWYQQALGQGPEFLTYFQNEAQLDKSGLPSDRFFAERPEGSVSTLKIQRTQQEDSAVYLCASSPQGGLAQYFGPGTRLLVL.

Turning to this clonotype: The junction departs from germline at one end; a sequencing error may be responsible. This CDR3 reads CSAQARGTQYF. DNA for the CDR3: TGCAGTGCCCAGGCCCGAGGGACCCAATACTTC. This rearrangement joins TRBV20-1 to TRBJ2-5; D could derive from TRBD1 or TRBD2 (5 bases each). CDR1 is DFQATT, CDR2 SNEGSKA, per germline (reference sequence). The CDR3 covers 11 residues.

In this sample, this clonotype turned up a few times. The J gene is TRBJ1-1, the V gene TRBV12-3 or TRBV12-4; D uncertain. V shed 6 bases and J shed 2 bases, with 13 bases lying between them. This CDR3 region has 14 residues. The CDR3 region has the DNA TGTGCCAGCAGGGTGTATGGGGAAAACACTGAAGCTTTCTTT. Amino acids: CASRVYGENTEAFF.

This clonotype was seen at least ten times. This chain joins TRBV15 and TRBJ2-7, with D possibly called TRBD1 or TRBD2 (5 bases each). With 1 base removed from V and 0 bases from J, the gap between germline ends came to 10 bases. The germline V gene has CDR1 LNHNV and CDR2 YYDKDF (reference sequence). This CDR3 region has 15 residues. The CDR3 loop reads CATSRVGTDSYEQYF. The CDR3 coding sequence is TGTGCCACCAGCAGAGTGGGGACGGACTCCTACGAGCAGTACTTC.

This clonotype was seen a few times. CDR3 coding DNA: TGTGCCAGCAGCTTGGGTGTGATTCGTAACTTCGAGCAGTACTTC. This translates into CASSLGVIRNFEQYF. The chain is built from TRBV5-8 and TRBJ2-7; no clear D. CDR1 is SGHTS, CDR2 YDEGEE, per germline. The CDR3 is 15 residues long. Between the trimmed V and J ends, which lost 0 bases and 6 bases, there was a span of 16 bases.

This clonotype showed up just a few times. The CDR3 reads CGLASPGGLGNQPQHF. Written as DNA, the CDR3 is TGTGGTCTAGCGTCGCCGGGGGGGTTGGGCAATCAGCCCCAGCATTTT. V gene TRBV28 combines with J gene TRBJ1-5; D is possibly TRBD1 (5 bases). The CDR3 runs 16 residues. Looked up from germline, CDR1 is MDHEN and CDR2 is SYDVKM. The variable domain in full, with the rest retrieved from reference TRBV28 and TRBJ1-5, is DVKVTQSSRYLVKRTGEKVFLECVQDMDHENMFWYRQDPGLGLRLIYFSYDVKMKEKGDIPEGYSVSREKKERFSLILESASTNQTSMYLCGLASPGGLGNQPQHFGDGTRLSIL.

This clonotype was seen a handful of times. The V and J genes are TRBV20-1 and TRBJ2-5; 8 nucleotides line up with TRBD1. V gave up 6 bases and J gave up 1 base; unmatched junction bases: 10. Looked up from germline, CDR1 is DFQATT and CDR2 is SNEGSKA (reference sequence). The CDR3 is 15 residues long. CDR3 sequence: CSAPGQGATQETQYF. The CDR3 DNA reads as TGCAGTGCCCCGGGGCAGGGGGCGACCCAAGAGACCCAGTACTTC.

The V gene is TRBV6-5, the J gene TRBJ2-7; TRBD2 might be the D (6 bases). V lost 8 bases, J lost 0 bases, and 14 bases lay in between. CDR1 and CDR2 from the germline V gene are MNHEY and SVGAGI. The CDR3 runs to 14 residues. CDR3 in amino acids: CASEGTYRSYEQYF. The CDR3 DNA reads as TGTGCCAGCGAAGGGACTTACCGCTCCTACGAGCAGTACTTC.

This clonotype was recorded many times. The V gene is TRBV7-2, the J gene TRBJ1-1, with D tentatively TRBD1 (5 bases). Trimming took off 1 base at V and 0 bases at J, with 9 bases between the two ends. This CDR3 contains 15 residues. Germline CDR1 reads SGHTA; CDR2 reads FQGNSA. The CDR3 reads CASSLVPRVNTEAFF. The CDR3 DNA follows: TGTGCCAGCAGCTTAGTTCCCAGGGTGAACACTGAAGCTTTCTTT.

The chain employs TRBV7-9 and TRBJ1-1; possible D gene TRBD1, 6 bases. Matching the DNA end better, TRBJ1-5 makes the J call doubtful. The CDR3 is made up of 16 amino acids. CDR1 SEHNR and CDR2 FQNEAQ come from the germline V gene (reference sequence). The CDR3 DNA reads TGTGCCAGCAGCCCCTCAGGGGCAGAACCCAATCAGCCCCAGCATTTT. It translates to CASSPSGAEPNQPQHF.

The rearrangement uses TRBV7-9 and TRBJ1-2; D not certain. This CDR3 spans 15 amino acids. Trimming took 1 base from V and 7 from J, leaving 16 bases between them. Germline CDR1 is SEHNR and CDR2 is FQNEAQ (reference sequence). The CDR3 loop reads CASSLDWYTPGGYTF. CDR3 bases: TGTGCCAGCAGCTTAGACTGGTACACACCTGGTGGCTACACCTTC.

A remark on this clonotype: A read error may be the cause here, since a much bigger clone is one base away. The chain has TRBV7-9 and TRBJ2-7; D is tentatively TRBD1 or TRBD2 (5 bases each). The germline V gene has CDR1 SEHNR and CDR2 FQNEAQ (reference sequence). CDR3 length: 14 residues. The CDR3 sequence: CASSQERGYCEQYF. As DNA, the CDR3 is TGCGCCAGCAGCCAAGAGAGGGGCTACTGCGAGCAGTACTTC.

The chain recombines TRBV30 with TRBJ2-7; TRBD1 matches 8 bases. The CDR3 is made up of 13 amino acids. Unmatched junction bases numbered 4, after V lost 2 bases and J lost 4 bases. CDR1 GTSNPN and CDR2 SVGIG come from the germline V gene (reference sequence). Here the CDR3 DNA reads TGTGCCTGGAGTCGGACAGGGATTTACGAGCAGTACTTC. Translated, it gives CAWSRTGIYEQYF.

This clonotype was counted between two and nine times. It may be a read error: a sequence one base away is much more abundant. The genes are TRBV2 and TRBJ1-4; D is unclear. Germline V lookup: CDR1 SNHLY, CDR2 FYNNEI. This CDR3 has 11 amino acids. Trimming took off 4 bases at V and 12 bases at J, with 9 bases between the two ends. This CDR3 reads CASSVVEELFF. The CDR3 DNA reads as TGTGCCAGCAGTGTCGTCGAAGAACTGTTTTTT.

This clonotype was observed a few times. The chain couples TRBV30 to TRBJ1-5, with 7 bases lining up with TRBD1. The V segment lost 7 bases and the J segment 6 bases; nucleotides outside the gene matches: 6. The CDR3 runs 12 residues. The germline gives CDR1 GTSNPN, CDR2 SVGIG (reference sequence). The CDR3: CAYRTGGQPQHF. The CDR3 coding sequence is TGTGCCTACCGGACAGGTGGTCAGCCCCAGCATTTT.